This paragraph reports one T cell receptor beta chain. TCRdb's copy holds only in-frame clones and misses some; the assay was immunoSEQ multiplex PCR. The table has 2 million to 2.5 million clones, approximately 93% seen once. This specimen comes from a study of shared clonotypes between healthy human individuals. V lost 3 bases to trimming and J lost 7 bases; unmatched junction nucleotides: 10. The germline gives CDR1 SGHRS, CDR2 YFSETQ. The CDR3 loop spans 16 amino acids. Sequencing used naive CD4+ T cells from PBMCs. Subset of the sample: CD45RA+ positively selected. This chain joins TRBV5-1 and TRBJ2-1; 10 bases line up with TRBD2. The sequence derives from a young man in good health. Some clones in this sample may be carry-over from other donors' samples. In DNA, the CDR3 is TGCGCCAGCAGCTCACAAGCGGGAGGGCCATGGAATGAGCAGTTCTTC. Translated, it gives CASSSQAGGPWNEQFF.